These 17 T cell receptor beta chains were sequenced from one sample in a study of OX40 agonist ivuxolimab in advanced cancers. The table came from immunoSEQ multiplex PCR; TCRdb's copy has only in-frame clones and leaves some out. The repertoire holds about 53,000 clones, with roughly 83% as singletons. The sequenced sample was CD4+ or CD8+ T cells sorted from blood, obtained in a trial of the OX40 agonist ivuxolimab. All receptors come from an adult with an advanced solid tumor such as melanoma, head and neck, liver or kidney cancer.

Here the CDR3 reads CASSATGGAGGELFF. The CDR3 region has the DNA TGTGCCAGCAGCGCGACAGGGGGCGCAGGCGGGGAGCTGTTTTTT. The rearrangement uses TRBV7-3 and TRBJ2-2; 10 nucleotides match TRBD1. CDR3 length: 15 residues. Trimming at V came to 5 bases and at J to 7 bases, leaving 7 bases not matched to a gene. The germline CDR1 and CDR2 sequences are SGHTA and FQGTGA.

V is TRBV5-1 and J is TRBJ2-5, with D hard to call. Germline CDR1 SGHRS, CDR2 YFSETQ. This CDR3 has 11 residues. The V gene lost 6 bases and the J gene lost 2 bases, with 5 bases spanning the gap. The CDR3 protein is CASKGQETQYF. The CDR3, as DNA: TGCGCCAGCAAGGGTCAAGAGACCCAGTACTTC.

The chain employs TRBV27 and TRBJ2-7; 12 bases line up with TRBD2. Germline CDR1 MNHEY, CDR2 SMNVEV (reference sequence). After removal of 6 bases from V and 3 bases from J, the junction contained 9 bases not matched to a gene. The CDR3 loop spans 16 amino acids. The CDR3 nucleotides are TGTGCCAGCAGACCCTCTAGCGGGAGGGCCTACTACGAGCAGTACTTC. It encodes CASRPSSGRAYYEQYF.

The chain couples TRBV7-3 to TRBJ2-3; D remains ambiguous. The CDR3 loop spans 12 amino acids. The V and J ends lost 4 bases and 2 bases respectively, with 4 bases between them. Germline values: CDR1 SGHTA, CDR2 FQGTGA. The CDR3 DNA reads TGTGCCAGCAGCTCTTACACAGATACGCAGTATTTT. Protein: CASSSYTDTQYF.

The rearrangement joins TRBV6-5 to TRBJ2-7, with 12 bases identical to TRBD1. Unmatched junction bases numbered 5, after V lost 0 bases and J lost 5 bases. Germline CDR1 is MNHEY and CDR2 is SVGAGI. CDR3 length equals 16 residues. The CDR3 here is CASSYSVGQGANEQYF. The DNA for the CDR3 is TGTGCCAGCAGTTACTCGGTGGGACAGGGGGCAAACGAGCAGTACTTC.

The chain uses TRBV5-8 and TRBJ1-5; possible D gene TRBD1, 5 bases. Germline-derived CDR1 and CDR2 are SGHTS and YDEGEE. Trimming left V 1 base short and J 7 bases short, with 12 bases between. This CDR3 spans 14 amino acids. The CDR3 loop reads CASSLKGLEQPQHF. CDR3 bases: TGTGCCAGCAGCTTGAAGGGGCTGGAGCAGCCCCAGCATTTT.

This clone appeared a single time. V is TRBV6-1 and J is TRBJ2-2; TRBD1 might be the D (5 bases). Per germline, CDR1 MNHNS and CDR2 SASEGT. V lost 2 bases to trimming and J lost 10 bases, with 14 bases between them. The CDR3 has 14 amino acids. The CDR3 here is CASSEYRSKEELFF. CDR3 nucleotides: TGTGCCAGCAGTGAATACAGGTCCAAGGAGGAGCTGTTTTTT.

This chain connects TRBV28 to TRBJ2-4; TRBD1 is a possible D gene (5 bases). CDR1 and CDR2 (germline): MDHEN, SYDVKM. This CDR3 is 12 amino acids long. V was pared by 3 bases and J by 9 bases, with 9 bases between. Written as DNA, the CDR3 is TGTGCCAGCAGTTTGGATCAGGGCATTCAGTACTTC. Protein product: CASSLDQGIQYF.

V usage is TRBV25-1 and J usage is TRBJ2-7; D uncertain. Trimming stripped 6 bases from V and 0 bases from J, with 9 bases between. The germline gives CDR1 MGHDK, CDR2 SYGVNS. The CDR3 is 13 amino acids. The CDR3 sequence is CASRGLDSYEQYF. CDR3 nucleotide sequence: TGTGCCAGCAGGGGATTGGACTCCTACGAGCAGTACTTC.

The chain recombines TRBV9 with TRBJ2-2; D might be TRBD1 (5 bases). The germline CDR1 and CDR2 sequences are SGDLS and YYNGEE. Trimming cost V 4 bases and J 5 bases, with 9 bases left between them. The CDR3 length is 13 residues. The CDR3 reads CASSPQVTGELFF. The CDR3 region has the DNA TGTGCCAGCAGCCCACAGGTTACCGGGGAGCTGTTTTTT.

The rearrangement uses TRBV28 and TRBJ2-7; D might be TRBD1 (5 bases). This CDR3 spans 13 amino acids. Germline CDR1 reads MDHEN; CDR2 reads SYDVKM. Trimming cost V 6 bases and J 0 bases, with 9 bases left between them. Written as DNA, the CDR3 is TGTGCCAGCAGCCCAGGGTCCTCCTACGAGCAGTACTTC. Translated, it gives CASSPGSSYEQYF.

This clone was counted between two and nine times. The chain employs TRBV14 and TRBJ1-6, with a weak D call TRBD1 (5 bases). CDR3 length equals 15 residues. Looked up from germline, CDR1 is SGHDN and CDR2 is FVKESK. V was trimmed by 4 bases and J by 1 base, leaving 8 bases between them. The CDR3 spells CASSPRGSYNSPLHF. CDR3 in DNA: TGTGCCAGCAGCCCTCGGGGGTCCTATAATTCACCCCTCCACTTT.

The J gene is TRBJ2-3, the V gene TRBV4-2, with D tentatively TRBD1 or TRBD2 (5 bases each). The CDR3 totals 15 residues. With 0 bases removed from V and 5 bases from J, the gap between germline ends came to 12 bases. CDR1 is LGHNA and CDR2 is YNFKEQ in the germline V gene. CDR3 sequence: CASSQDPGDRDTQYF. CDR3 in DNA: TGTGCCAGCAGCCAAGATCCCGGGGACCGAGATACGCAGTATTTT.

The chain links TRBV6-6 to TRBJ1-3, with TRBD1 matching over 7 bases. CDR3 length equals 14 residues. Trimming took 4 bases from V and 4 from J; bases not matched to a gene: 4. In germline, CDR1 is MNHNY, CDR2 SVGAGI (reference sequence). Here the CDR3 DNA reads TGTGCCAGCAGTTTCGACAGGGAAGGAAACACCATATATTTT. This gives the protein CASSFDREGNTIYF.

The chain recombines TRBV5-6 with TRBJ2-7; 8 bases map to TRBD2. Trimming cost V 4 bases and J 3 bases; bases outside gene matches: 6. Germline values: CDR1 SGHDT, CDR2 YYEEEE. The CDR3 loop spans 14 amino acids. The CDR3 here is CASSRVSGDYEQYF. Written as DNA, the CDR3 is TGTGCCAGCAGCCGTGTTAGCGGGGACTACGAGCAGTACTTC.

This clone turned up a few times. V usage is TRBV4-2 and J usage is TRBJ2-7, with no clear D. The V end lost 9 bases, the J end lost 3 bases, and 18 bases lay between the germline ends. Germline values: CDR1 LGHNA, CDR2 YNFKEQ. The CDR3 is 14 amino acids. The CDR3 protein is CASRNGPGDYEQYF. In DNA form, the CDR3 reads TGTGCCAGTCGAAATGGCCCAGGCGACTACGAGCAGTACTTC.

This chain connects TRBV29-1 to TRBJ1-1; D unclear. The V and J ends lost 6 bases and 7 bases respectively, with 15 bases between them. The length of the CDR3 is 12 residues. CDR1 and CDR2 (germline): SQVTM, ANQGSEA. CDR3 amino acids: CSVANDGLEAFF. Written as DNA, the CDR3 is TGCAGCGTCGCAAATGACGGGCTTGAAGCTTTCTTT.